The 8 T cell receptor beta chains listed next were all sequenced from one sample in a study of human CD8 memory T cell subsets. Researchers made TCR beta libraries via UMI-labeled 5' RACE. For each CDR3 protein, TCRdb gives one entry from its re-call of the 5' RACE reads, without DNA. The sample includes about 4,900 distinct CDR3 sequences. Sample: CD8+ T cells from PBMCs. The receptors originated from a human donor in good health.

V gene TRBV7-2 combines with J gene TRBJ2-3; as DNA is missing, the TRBD2 call by TCRdb cannot be tested. The CDR3 is made up of 15 amino acids. Germline assignment: CDR1 SGHTA and CDR2 FQGNSA. This CDR3 is CASSLIGLLADTQYF. Full variable domain (remainder filled in from reference TRBV7-2 and TRBJ2-3): GAGVSQSPSNKVTEKGKDVELRCDPISGHTALYWYRQSLGQGLEFLIYFQGNSAPDKSGLPSDRFSAERTGGSVSTLTIQRTQQEDSAVYLCASSLIGLLADTQYFGPGTRLTVL.

The chain has TRBV6-4 and TRBJ1-1. This CDR3 contains 14 residues. Germline CDR1 and CDR2: MRHNA and SNTAGT. The CDR3 region is CASSDSAGMTEAFF.

In terms of frequency, this clonotype is medium-sized. The chain employs TRBV6-1 and TRBJ2-1; TCRdb outputs TRBD1, but without DNA this stays unchecked. CDR3 size: 16 residues. In germline, CDR1 is MNHNS, CDR2 SASEGT. This chain's CDR3 is CASSETEGSPYNEQFF.

The chain carries TRBV5-1 and TRBJ2-7; the D call from TCRdb, TRBD1, cannot be confirmed without DNA. This CDR3 has 14 residues. The germline V gene encodes CDR1 SGHRS and CDR2 YFSETQ. CDR3 region: CASSNRDRTYEQYF.

Here the CDR3 reads CASSSTGQGAYEQYF. This chain uses TRBV6-5 with TRBJ2-7; without DNA, the TCRdb call of TRBD1 cannot be checked. Looked up from germline, CDR1 is MNHEY and CDR2 is SVGAGI. The CDR3 spans 15 residues.

The chain links TRBV7-3 to TRBJ2-1; absent DNA, TCRdb's TRBD1 call cannot be checked. The germline CDR1 and CDR2 sequences are SGHTA and FQGTGA. CDR3 size: 15 residues. This CDR3 reads CASSKSPNRGNEQFF.

Judged by frequency, this clonotype is large. V is TRBV20-1 and J is TRBJ2-3; TCRdb's D call, TRBD2, is unchecked because there is no DNA. The germline gives CDR1 DFQATT, CDR2 SNEGSKA (reference sequence). CDR3 size: 15 residues. The CDR3 region is CSARSLAGDADTQYF.

The rearrangement links TRBV4-2 to TRBJ2-1; the D call of TRBD2 rests on TCRdb alone, since no DNA is present to check it. This CDR3 contains 18 residues. Germline CDR1 is LGHNA and CDR2 is YNFKEQ. The chain's CDR3 is CASSQGPVGGNGGNEQFF.